A single sample gave rise to the 27 T cell receptor beta chains below, sequenced in a study of STAT3 mutations in large granular lymphocyte leukemia. No antigen is known for these receptors. Some clones are missing from TCRdb's copy, which holds only in-frame ones; the method was immunoSEQ multiplex PCR. The sample has roughly 2,500 clones; roughly 65% are singletons. Study-level results: At least one immunodominant TCR beta clonotype appeared in every T-cell large granular lymphocyte leukemia patient.

Sequenced input: peripheral blood mononuclear cells. These receptors were taken from a woman aged 45-65 years with T-cell large granular lymphocyte leukemia. Some clones in this sample may be carry-over from other donors' samples.

The CDR3 reads CASSIGTSGTYEQYF. The CDR3 bases are TGTGCCAGTAGTATAGGGACTAGCGGGACCTACGAGCAGTACTTC. The genes are TRBV19 and TRBJ2-7, with 12 bases lining up with TRBD2. V lost 1 base to trimming and J lost 2 bases; unmatched junction nucleotides: 0. The CDR3 contains 15 residues. Germline V gene sequence: CDR1 LNHDA, CDR2 SQIVND (reference sequence). The complete variable domain, with remaining parts taken from reference TRBV19 and TRBJ2-7, reads DGGITQSPKYLFRKEGQNVTLSCEQNLNHDAMYWYRQDPGQGLRLIYYSQIVNDFQKGDIAEGYSVSREKKESFPLTVTSAQKNPTAFYLCASSIGTSGTYEQYFGPGTRLTVT.

This clone came up a few times. The V gene is TRBV30, the J gene TRBJ1-2, with D possibly matching TRBD1 (6 bases). From germline, CDR1 is GTSNPN and CDR2 SVGIG (reference sequence). Trimming left V 0 bases short and J 8 bases short, with 13 bases between. The CDR3 sequence is 13 residues long. CDR3 sequence (DNA): TGTGCCTGGAGTGTACCCAGGGGTGGAGGCTACACCTTC. Encoded protein: CAWSVPRGGGYTF.

In its sample, this clone was seen once. J is TRBJ2-5 and V is TRBV5-1, with 9 bases lining up with TRBD1. This CDR3 contains 14 residues. Germline V gene lookup returns CDR1 SGHRS and CDR2 YFSETQ. Unmatched junction bases numbered 4, after V lost 4 bases and J lost 3 bases. The CDR3 region has the DNA TGCGCCAGCAGCCTCGGGACAGGGAAAGAGACCCAGTACTTC. This codes for CASSLGTGKETQYF.

This clone was detected a few times. V is TRBV7-9 and J is TRBJ1-2; no reliable D call. V was pared by 1 base and J by 8 bases, with 14 bases between. Germline V lookup: CDR1 SEHNR, CDR2 FQNEAQ (reference sequence). The CDR3 is 14 amino acids. The CDR3 nucleotides are TGTGCCAGCAGCTTAGGTCAGGCCACGGAGGGCTACACCTTC. Its translation: CASSLGQATEGYTF.

The chain combines TRBV6-5 with TRBJ2-7; 11 bases align to TRBD1. CDR3 length: 14 amino acids. V lost 2 bases, J lost 7 bases, and 4 bases stayed unmatched. CDR1 is MNHEY and CDR2 is SVGAGI in the germline V gene. CDR3 coding DNA: TGTGCCAGCAGTTACGGGGACAGGGGGAGTGAGCAGTACTTC. Translating it yields CASSYGDRGSEQYF.

V gene TRBV5-1 combines with J gene TRBJ2-3; 13 nucleotides align to TRBD2. The junction had 0 bases not matched to a gene; V was cut back by 5 bases and J by 0 bases. Germline loops: CDR1 SGHRS, CDR2 YFSETQ. The CDR3 loop spans 15 amino acids. The CDR3 loop is CASRLAGGSTDTQYF. As DNA, the CDR3 is TGCGCCAGCAGACTAGCGGGAGGGAGCACAGATACGCAGTATTTT.

The CDR3 reads CASSPTGNTEAFF. CDR3 nucleotide sequence: TGTGCCAGCTCACCGACGGGGAACACTGAAGCTTTCTTT. The gene calls are TRBV18 and TRBJ1-1; no clear D gene. V dropped 3 bases and J dropped 1 base, with 6 bases sitting between them. Germline CDR1 is KGHSH and CDR2 is LQKENI. This CDR3 spans 13 amino acids. Filled out from reference TRBV18 and TRBJ1-1, the complete variable domain reads NAGVMQNPRHLVRRRGQEARLRCSPMKGHSHVYWYRQLPEEGLKFMVYLQKENIIDESGMPKERFSAEFPKEGPSILRIQQVVRGDSAAYFCASSPTGNTEAFFGQGTRLTVV.

This chain uses TRBV13 with TRBJ1-1; a possible D gene is TRBD1 (6 bases). The germline gives CDR1 PRHDT, CDR2 FYEKMQ (reference sequence). CDR3 size: 14 residues. The V end lost 5 bases, the J end lost 4 bases, and 14 bases lay between the germline ends. In nucleotides, the CDR3 is TGTGCCAGCAGCCCCGAAGGAGGGGGCACTGAAGCTTTCTTT. Its protein product is CASSPEGGGTEAFF.

The chain couples TRBV25-1 to TRBJ1-1; the match to TRBD1 covers 9 bases. The CDR3 has 16 amino acids. The V and J ends lost 7 bases and 2 bases, in that order; junction bases with no gene match: 11. Germline V gene data show CDR1 as MGHDK and CDR2 as SYGVNS. The DNA for the CDR3 is TGTGCCAGCACCCGGGCAGGGACAGGGCGTAACACTGAAGCTTTCTTT. Translating it yields CASTRAGTGRNTEAFF.

The chain couples TRBV18 to TRBJ1-5; D might be TRBD1 (6 bases). Germline-derived CDR1 and CDR2 are KGHSH and LQKENI. There are 13 residues in the CDR3. The V gene lost 8 bases and the J gene lost 3 bases, with 11 bases spanning the gap. CDR3 coding DNA: TGTGCCAGCACCGACAGGAACAATCAGCCCCAGCATTTT. Protein product: CASTDRNNQPQHF.

This clone was seen a handful of times. J is TRBJ2-5 and V is TRBV11-2; 8 bases align to TRBD2. V shed 3 bases and J 1 base; nucleotides not matched to a gene: 7. The CDR3 is 16 amino acids. The V gene's germline CDR1 is SGHAT and CDR2 FQNNGV. The CDR3 region has the DNA TGTGCCAGCAGCTTTTTCCGGGAGGGGTCCCAAGAGACCCAGTACTTC. As protein: CASSFFREGSQETQYF.

This clone was counted once. The gene calls are TRBV29-1 and TRBJ1-2; D unclear. Looked up from germline, CDR1 is SQVTM and CDR2 is ANQGSEA. The CDR3 totals 13 residues. V was shortened by 4 bases and J by 1 base, with 10 bases between the two germline ends. In DNA, the CDR3 is TGCAGCGTTGTGGAGACCCGTAACTATGGCTACACCTTC. It encodes CSVVETRNYGYTF.

The chain uses TRBV5-1 and TRBJ1-2; D not resolved. V lost 0 bases and J 4 bases, leaving 7 bases between the germline ends. There are 13 residues in the CDR3. Germline V gives CDR1 SGHRS, CDR2 YFSETQ. The CDR3 DNA reads TGCGCCAGCAGCTTGGAGGCAGGCTATGGCTACACCTTC. This translates into CASSLEAGYGYTF.

V and J are TRBV13 and TRBJ1-1; 10 bases are a match to TRBD1. The CDR3 totals 15 residues. With V trimmed by 5 bases and J by 1 base, 4 bases remained unmatched. In germline, CDR1 is PRHDT, CDR2 FYEKMQ (reference sequence). The CDR3 DNA is TGTGCCAGCAGCAAAGGGGACAGGGGGAACACTGAAGCTTTCTTT. This sequence encodes CASSKGDRGNTEAFF.

There are a few counts of this clone. The gene calls are TRBV5-1 and TRBJ2-3, with TRBD2 identical over 7 bases. The J segment lost 6 bases and the V segment lost 0 bases, leaving 7 bases of the junction unmatched. CDR1 SGHRS and CDR2 YFSETQ come from the germline V gene. The length of the CDR3 is 15 residues. Here the CDR3 reads CASSLAGTIVDTQYF. The DNA for the CDR3 is TGCGCCAGCAGCTTGGCAGGGACTATCGTTGATACGCAGTATTTT.

The chain employs TRBV5-4 and TRBJ2-7; 8 bases map to TRBD1. V lost 4 bases and J lost 1; bases outside the gene matches: 4. This CDR3 spans 14 amino acids. CDR1 SGHNT and CDR2 YYREEE come from the germline V gene (reference sequence). The CDR3 DNA sequence: TGTGCCAGCAGCCGACAGGGGTCTTCCTACGAGCAGTACTTC. Its protein product is CASSRQGSSYEQYF.

The V gene is TRBV6-6, the J gene TRBJ2-4; possible D gene TRBD1, 5 bases. This CDR3 comprises 11 residues. From germline, CDR1 is MNHNY and CDR2 SVGAGI (reference sequence). Trimming took off 8 bases at V and 13 bases at J, with 15 bases between the two ends. The CDR3 nucleotides read TGTGCCAGCCTGTGGGGCACTGGGCAGTACTTC. This codes for CASLWGTGQYF.

This chain links TRBV5-1 with TRBJ2-7; D is ambiguous. Germline CDR1 reads SGHRS; CDR2 reads YFSETQ. V dropped 0 bases and J dropped 3 bases, with 10 bases sitting between them. This CDR3 contains 14 residues. CDR3 protein: CASSLDGVGYEQYF. The CDR3 region has the DNA TGCGCCAGCAGCTTGGATGGGGTCGGCTACGAGCAGTACTTC.

This chain connects TRBV7-9 to TRBJ1-5; maybe TRBD1 (5 bases). The CDR3 has 16 residues. Trimming shortened V by 6 bases and J by 3 bases, and 18 bases separated the two germline ends. CDR1 and CDR2 (germline): SEHNR, FQNEAQ (reference sequence). The CDR3 here is CASSRRDHTYNQPQHF. CDR3 coding DNA: TGTGCCAGCAGTCGGAGGGACCACACCTACAATCAGCCCCAGCATTTT.

V is TRBV25-1 and J is TRBJ2-7; D call uncertain. Trimming took off 6 bases at V and 3 bases at J, with 9 bases between the two ends. This CDR3 is built from 12 residues. Germline CDR1 reads MGHDK; CDR2 reads SYGVNS. CDR3 sequence reads: CASRAGNYEQYF. Here the CDR3 DNA reads TGTGCCAGCAGGGCCGGCAACTACGAGCAGTACTTC.

The chain employs TRBV5-1 and TRBJ2-3; 15 nucleotides agree with TRBD2. CDR1 is SGHRS and CDR2 is YFSETQ in the germline V gene. J lost 5 bases, V lost 4 bases, and 5 bases had no gene match. The CDR3 is made up of 16 amino acids. The CDR3 DNA reads as TGCGCCAGCAGCAAAGGACTAGCGGGAGGGCGAGATACGCAGTATTTT. As protein: CASSKGLAGGRDTQYF.

This chain links TRBV18 with TRBJ1-1; D is perhaps TRBD1 (5 bases). CDR3 size: 14 residues. Germline values: CDR1 KGHSH, CDR2 LQKENI. Trimming took off 5 bases at V and 1 base at J, with 11 bases between the two ends. This CDR3 is CASSGRQPNTEAFF. DNA for the CDR3: TGTGCCAGCTCAGGGAGACAGCCGAACACTGAAGCTTTCTTT. The full variable domain, in which reference TRBV18 and TRBJ1-1 provide the parts outside the CDR3, is NAGVMQNPRHLVRRRGQEARLRCSPMKGHSHVYWYRQLPEEGLKFMVYLQKENIIDESGMPKERFSAEFPKEGPSILRIQQVVRGDSAAYFCASSGRQPNTEAFFGQGTRLTVV.

This clone was counted between two and nine times. V and J are TRBV18 and TRBJ2-1; D is possibly TRBD1 or TRBD2 (5 bases each). The germline V gene has CDR1 KGHSH and CDR2 LQKENI. Trimming shortened V by 2 bases and J by 9 bases, and 8 bases separated the two germline ends. This CDR3 spans 12 amino acids. CDR3: CASSPGGAEQFF. The CDR3 bases are TGTGCCAGCTCACCAGGGGGTGCTGAGCAGTTCTTC.

The rearrangement links TRBV29-1 to TRBJ2-7; 8 bases match TRBD2. Germline loops: CDR1 SQVTM, CDR2 ANQGSEA. Trimming cost V 3 bases and J 2 bases; bases outside gene matches: 3. This CDR3 has 13 amino acids. CDR3 amino acids: CSVETGGPYEQYF. In DNA, the CDR3 is TGCAGCGTTGAGACGGGGGGGCCCTACGAGCAGTACTTC.

This clone was counted between two and nine times. This chain uses TRBV18 with TRBJ1-5; 7 bases agree with TRBD1. V trimming: 2 bases; J trimming: 2 bases; junction bases outside the gene matches: 3. CDR1 is KGHSH and CDR2 is LQKENI in the germline V gene. The CDR3 length is 15 residues. This CDR3 reads CASSPGGQGNQPQHF. CDR3 nucleotides: TGTGCCAGCTCACCAGGCGGACAGGGCAATCAGCCCCAGCATTTT.

This chain connects TRBV5-2 to TRBJ2-1; the tabulated D call, TRBD2, remains unverified against the DNA. TRBV5-2 is tagged as a pseudogene. This CDR3 comprises 15 residues. The CDR3 region has the DNA TGTGCCAGCAGCGACCTAGCGGGTATGCTCGGTCGGCAGTTCTTC. This encodes CASSDLAGMLGRQFF.

The chain joins TRBV5-1 to TRBJ2-7, with 8 bases fitting TRBD1. J lost 7 bases, V lost 4 bases, and 10 bases had no gene match. This CDR3 has 14 residues. Germline V gene lookup returns CDR1 SGHRS and CDR2 YFSETQ. Written as DNA, the CDR3 is TGCGCCAGCAGCCCTGGACAGGGTTCAGGGGAGCAGTACTTC. It yields the protein CASSPGQGSGEQYF.